The sequence of this T cell receptor (beta chain) was determined in a study of blood T cell repertoires in COVID-19. Measured with immunoSEQ multiplex PCR; TCRdb has only the in-frame clones, and not every one. This table holds under 70,000 clones, less than 90% found once. J lost 4 bases, V lost 6 bases, and 5 bases had no gene match. Germline V CDR1 and CDR2: MNHEY, SVGAGI. The CDR3 has 14 amino acids. The sequence derives from a woman aged 80 or over with acute or convalescent COVID-19. Sequenced sample: peripheral blood. The chain combines TRBV6-5 with TRBJ1-5; 8 bases align to TRBD1. The CDR3 DNA reads TGTGCCAGCAGCTGGACAGGGATAAATCAGCCCCAGCATTTT. This codes for CASSWTGINQPQHF.